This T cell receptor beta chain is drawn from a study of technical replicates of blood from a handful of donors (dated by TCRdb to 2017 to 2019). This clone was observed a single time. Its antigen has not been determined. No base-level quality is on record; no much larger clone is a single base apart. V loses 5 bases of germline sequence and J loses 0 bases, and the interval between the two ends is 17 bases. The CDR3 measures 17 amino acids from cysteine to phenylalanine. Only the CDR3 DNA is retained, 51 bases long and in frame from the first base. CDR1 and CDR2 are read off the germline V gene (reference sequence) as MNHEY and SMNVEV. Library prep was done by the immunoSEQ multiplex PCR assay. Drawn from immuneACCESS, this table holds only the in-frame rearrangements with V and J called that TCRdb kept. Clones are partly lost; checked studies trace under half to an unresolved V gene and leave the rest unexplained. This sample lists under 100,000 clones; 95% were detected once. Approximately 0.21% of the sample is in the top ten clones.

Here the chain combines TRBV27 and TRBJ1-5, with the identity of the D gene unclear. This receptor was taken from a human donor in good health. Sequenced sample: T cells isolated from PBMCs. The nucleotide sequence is TGTGCCAGCAGTCCCCATTTTGAGAGTAATAGCAATCAGCCCCAGCATTTT. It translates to CASSPHFESNSNQPQHF.